The 31 T cell receptor beta chains listed next were all sequenced from one sample in a study of blood T cell repertoires in COVID-19. Only in-frame clones appear in the TCRdb table, and some are missing; sequencing was by immunoSEQ multiplex PCR. The table has some 99,000 clones, less than 90% seen once. The specimen sequenced was peripheral blood. The receptor source for this set is a woman between 55 and 75 years old with acute or convalescent COVID-19.

The chain recombines TRBV4-3 with TRBJ1-6, with TRBD1 matching over 9 bases. This CDR3 region has 17 residues. Germline CDR1 reads LGHNA; CDR2 reads YSLEER. The junction had 11 bases not matched to a gene; V was cut back by 2 bases and J by 9 bases. The CDR3 protein is CASSQTAGTGWFSPLHF. The CDR3 nucleotides are TGCGCCAGCAGCCAAACCGCCGGGACAGGGTGGTTTTCACCCCTCCACTTT.

The V and J genes are TRBV11-2 and TRBJ1-5; the D gene is possibly TRBD1 (5 bases). The CDR3 covers 13 residues. Germline-derived CDR1 and CDR2 are SGHAT and FQNNGV. Between the trimmed V and J ends, which lost 8 bases and 5 bases, there was a span of 13 bases. The CDR3: CASGSGTYQPQHF. The CDR3 bases are TGTGCCAGCGGGTCAGGGACTTATCAGCCCCAGCATTTT.

The gene calls are TRBV2 and TRBJ1-6; 7 positions agree with TRBD1. Trimming took 1 base from V and 7 from J; bases not matched to a gene: 4. The CDR3 has 15 residues. Germline V CDR1 and CDR2: SNHLY, FYNNEI. CDR3 sequence: CASSEGQGLNSPLHF. The CDR3 DNA sequence: TGTGCCAGCAGTGAAGGACAGGGCTTGAATTCACCCCTCCACTTT. Full variable domain (missing parts from reference TRBV2 and TRBJ1-6): EPEVTQTPSHQVTQMGQEVILRCVPISNHLYFYWYRQILGQKVEFLVSFYNNEISEKSEIFDDQFSVERPDGSNFTLKIRSTKLEDSAMYFCASSEGQGLNSPLHFGNGTRLTVT.

The J gene is TRBJ2-1, the V gene TRBV7-3, with TRBD2 identical over 9 bases. The trim removed 1 base at V and 5 bases at J, leaving 3 bases unmatched. The CDR3 length is 15 residues. Germline assignment: CDR1 SGHTA and CDR2 FQGTGA. CDR3 sequence (DNA): TGTGCCAGCAGCTTAAATCTAGCGGGACACAATGAGCAGTTCTTC. Amino acid sequence: CASSLNLAGHNEQFF.

J is TRBJ2-2 and V is TRBV5-4; D is uncertain. CDR1 is SGHNT and CDR2 is YYREEE in the germline V gene (reference sequence). This CDR3 region has 14 residues. V was clipped by 0 bases and J by 2 bases, with 5 bases between them. The CDR3 DNA is TGTGCCAGCAGCTTGGACAGAAACACCGGGGAGCTGTTTTTT. Its translation: CASSLDRNTGELFF.

The rearrangement links TRBV9 to TRBJ2-7, with TRBD2 matching 11 bases. The germline V gene encodes CDR1 SGDLS and CDR2 YYNGEE. The CDR3 length is 18 residues. J was trimmed by 3 bases and V by 4 bases; bases with no gene match: 15. The CDR3 reads CASSPQVGRLAGGYEQYF. CDR3 nucleotide sequence: TGTGCCAGCAGCCCCCAGGTGGGGAGGCTAGCGGGGGGCTACGAGCAGTACTTC.

This rearrangement joins TRBV6-5 to TRBJ1-5, with 8 positions matching TRBD1. Germline V CDR1 and CDR2: MNHEY, SVGAGI. The V and J ends lost 6 bases and 3 bases, in that order; junction bases with no gene match: 4. This CDR3 is 14 amino acids long. The CDR3 region is CASRPGQDNQPQHF. CDR3 nucleotides: TGTGCCAGCAGACCGGGACAGGACAATCAGCCCCAGCATTTT.

The chain employs TRBV2 and TRBJ2-7; 8 positions match TRBD2. Germline V CDR1 and CDR2: SNHLY, FYNNEI. The CDR3 covers 14 residues. After removal of 5 bases from V and 3 bases from J, the junction contained 6 bases not matched to a gene. CDR3 nucleotide sequence: TGTGCCAGCAGTCCCGCGGGGGGCAGCTACGAGCAGTACTTC. Its translation: CASSPAGGSYEQYF. The full variable domain, with the rest looked up from reference TRBV2 and TRBJ2-7, is EPEVTQTPSHQVTQMGQEVILRCVPISNHLYFYWYRQILGQKVEFLVSFYNNEISEKSEIFDDQFSVERPDGSNFTLKIRSTKLEDSAMYFCASSPAGGSYEQYFGPGTRLTVT.

V usage is TRBV6-6 and J usage is TRBJ1-2; 7 bases align to TRBD1. The CDR3 length is 14 residues. CDR1 and CDR2 from the germline V gene are MNHNY and SVGAGI (reference sequence). V shed 6 bases, J shed 4 bases, and the junction held 8 bases outside the gene matches. CDR3: CASRLPGDSYGYTF. For the CDR3, the DNA is TGTGCCAGCAGGCTTCCCGGGGACAGCTATGGCTACACCTTC.

This chain links TRBV6-5 with TRBJ1-1; D unresolved. From germline, CDR1 is MNHEY and CDR2 SVGAGI. Trimming stripped 0 bases from V and 6 bases from J, with 14 bases between. The CDR3 extends over 15 amino acids. The CDR3 loop is CASSYSWSRRAEAFF. CDR3 in DNA: TGTGCCAGCAGTTACTCGTGGTCCCGGAGGGCTGAAGCTTTCTTT.

The chain carries TRBV2 and TRBJ1-3, with D maybe TRBD1 (5 bases). Germline V gives CDR1 SNHLY, CDR2 FYNNEI. Trimming pared 1 base from V and 0 bases from J, leaving 7 bases between. The CDR3 has 15 residues. CDR3 nucleotide sequence: TGTGCCAGCAGTGAAGGGGGCCTCTCTGGAAACACCATATATTTT. Its translation: CASSEGGLSGNTIYF.

V usage is TRBV7-2 and J usage is TRBJ2-5; D call uncertain. The CDR3 loop spans 13 amino acids. CDR1 and CDR2 (germline): SGHTA, FQGNSA. The V and J ends lost 3 bases and 2 bases respectively, with 7 bases between them. The CDR3 sequence is CASSFAVQETQYF. The CDR3, as DNA: TGTGCCAGCAGCTTCGCGGTTCAAGAGACCCAGTACTTC.

The V gene is TRBV6-5, the J gene TRBJ2-1; TRBD2 matches at 11 bases. CDR1 and CDR2 (germline): MNHEY, SVGAGI. CDR3 size: 15 residues. V dropped 5 bases and J dropped 9; count of bases not matched to a gene: 9. CDR3 in DNA: TGTGCCAGCAGTAAACTAGCGGGAGATGGTGGTGAGCAGTTCTTC. Protein product: CASSKLAGDGGEQFF.

This sequence joins TRBV10-3 and TRBJ2-5; the D gene is possibly TRBD2 (6 bases). Germline CDR1 ENHRY, CDR2 SYGVKD. Trimming stripped 4 bases from V and 4 bases from J, with 10 bases between. The CDR3 length is 13 residues. The CDR3 DNA is TGTGCCATCAGTGGTTACGGGGGAGAGACCCAGTACTTC. It encodes CAISGYGGETQYF.

V usage is TRBV5-1 and J usage is TRBJ1-2; D is undetermined. CDR3 size: 15 residues. V was shortened by 4 bases and J by 1 base, with 14 bases between the two germline ends. CDR1 and CDR2 from the germline V gene are SGHRS and YFSETQ. The CDR3 protein is CASSPGGRSNYGYTF. CDR3 DNA: TGCGCCAGCAGCCCCGGAGGGCGGAGTAACTATGGCTACACCTTC.

J is TRBJ2-1 and V is TRBV7-3; 11 bases are a match to TRBD2. The V and J ends lost 2 bases and 6 bases, in that order; junction bases with no gene match: 3. The CDR3 consists of 15 residues. CDR1 and CDR2 (germline): SGHTA, FQGTGA. The DNA of the CDR3 is TGTGCCAGCAGCTTAGGGACTAGCGGCATCAATGAGCAGTTCTTC. It encodes CASSLGTSGINEQFF.

The chain is built from TRBV10-3 and TRBJ1-3, with a weak D call TRBD1 (6 bases). CDR3 length: 13 residues. Between the trimmed V and J ends, which lost 6 bases and 4 bases, there was a span of 10 bases. Germline V CDR1 and CDR2: ENHRY, SYGVKD. DNA for the CDR3: TGTGCCATCAGCGTTGGACAGGGAAACACCATATATTTT. Its protein is CAISVGQGNTIYF.

The rearrangement joins TRBV27 to TRBJ2-3, with unresolved D. Trimming pared 0 bases from V and 5 bases from J, leaving 6 bases between. CDR3 length: 13 residues. CDR1 is MNHEY and CDR2 is SMNVEV in the germline V gene (reference sequence). This CDR3 is CASSLSMRDTQYF. CDR3 DNA sequence: TGTGCCAGCAGTTTATCAATGCGAGATACGCAGTATTTT.

The J gene is TRBJ2-4, the V gene TRBV5-4; D remains ambiguous. This CDR3 has 15 amino acids. CDR1 and CDR2 from the germline V gene are SGHNT and YYREEE (reference sequence). Trimming shortened V by 4 bases and J by 0 bases, and 11 bases separated the two germline ends. CDR3 DNA: TGTGCCAGCAGCAGTAACACAGTAGCCAAAAACATTCAGTACTTC. Encoded protein: CASSSNTVAKNIQYF.

The J gene is TRBJ2-1, the V gene TRBV7-8; D uncertain. In germline, CDR1 is SGHVS, CDR2 FQNEAQ. V was trimmed by 3 bases and J by 0 bases, leaving 9 bases between them. The CDR3 covers 15 residues. Here the CDR3 reads CASSLSPSSYNEQFF. CDR3 DNA sequence: TGTGCCAGCAGCTTGAGTCCTAGCTCCTACAATGAGCAGTTCTTC.

The genes are TRBV24-1 and TRBJ2-1; D is ambiguous. Germline V gene data show CDR1 as KGHDR and CDR2 as SFDVKD. V was cut by 2 bases and J by 8 bases, with 9 bases left in between. This CDR3 has 13 residues. The CDR3 loop reads CATSDSVTYEQFF. The DNA for the CDR3 is TGTGCCACCAGTGATTCGGTAACTTATGAGCAGTTCTTC.

This chain connects TRBV7-2 to TRBJ1-2, with 7 bases that match TRBD1. From germline, CDR1 is SGHTA and CDR2 FQGNSA. The V segment lost 2 bases and the J segment 8 bases; nucleotides outside the gene matches: 5. This CDR3 spans 13 amino acids. CDR3: CASSLRDSRGYTF. The CDR3 coding sequence is TGTGCCAGCAGCTTACGGGACAGCCGCGGCTACACCTTC.

The chain has TRBV18 and TRBJ2-2; D perhaps matches TRBD2 (5 bases). Germline CDR1 reads KGHSH; CDR2 reads LQKENI. Trimming removed 6 bases from V and 5 bases from J, with 22 bases in between. This CDR3 has 17 amino acids. CDR3 region: CASSPAPGMTTTGELFF. CDR3 DNA sequence: TGTGCCAGCTCCCCCGCGCCCGGGATGACGACAACCGGGGAGCTGTTTTTT.

Only a few counts were recorded for this clone. This chain uses TRBV2 with TRBJ2-7, with 13 bases fitting TRBD2. Germline V gene sequence: CDR1 SNHLY, CDR2 FYNNEI. V lost 6 bases to trimming and J lost 6 bases; unmatched junction nucleotides: 8. CDR3 size: 15 residues. The CDR3 sequence: CASRKGTSGMGEQYF. CDR3 sequence (DNA): TGTGCCAGCAGGAAGGGGACTAGCGGGATGGGCGAGCAGTACTTC. The whole variable domain, filled in from reference TRBV2 and TRBJ2-7, reads EPEVTQTPSHQVTQMGQEVILRCVPISNHLYFYWYRQILGQKVEFLVSFYNNEISEKSEIFDDQFSVERPDGSNFTLKIRSTKLEDSAMYFCASRKGTSGMGEQYFGPGTRLTVT.

The V gene is TRBV3-1 (or the pseudogene TRBV3-2), the J gene TRBJ2-7; 10 positions agree with TRBD2. Germline V CDR1 and CDR2: LGHDT, YNNKEL (reference sequence). V lost 4 bases and J lost 2; bases outside the gene matches: 8. The CDR3 sequence is 16 residues long. The CDR3 region is CASSRLAGAGAYEQYF. DNA of the CDR3: TGTGCCAGCAGCCGTCTAGCGGGAGCCGGGGCCTACGAGCAGTACTTC.

The chain employs TRBV4-1 and TRBJ2-2, with D possibly TRBD2 on 5 matching bases. V gave up 1 base and J gave up 6 bases, with 15 bases separating them. CDR3 length: 16 residues. Per germline, CDR1 MGHRA and CDR2 YSYEKL. The DNA of the CDR3 is TGCGCCAGCAGCCAAGGGGCCGGGATATCGGCCGGGGAGCTGTTTTTT. Protein product: CASSQGAGISAGELFF.

The J gene is TRBJ1-5, the V gene TRBV5-6, with D hard to call. The CDR3 has 14 amino acids. Germline V CDR1 and CDR2: SGHDT, YYEEEE. The V end was cut by 4 bases, the J end by 1 base, with 9 bases between. CDR3 in amino acids: CASSVRQSNQPQHF. The CDR3 nucleotides read TGTGCCAGCAGCGTCCGACAAAGCAATCAGCCCCAGCATTTT.

The CDR3 DNA is TGCGCCAGCAGCTTGGAGACAGGAGGTACCGGGGAGCTGTTTTTT. Protein product: CASSLETGGTGELFF. J is TRBJ2-2 and V is TRBV5-1, with D possibly matching TRBD1 (6 bases). The CDR3 is 15 residues long. Germline CDR1 is SGHRS and CDR2 is YFSETQ. With 0 bases removed from V and 5 bases from J, the gap between germline ends came to 11 bases.

The chain links TRBV5-4 to TRBJ2-2, with 7 nucleotides matching TRBD2. Germline loops: CDR1 SGHNT, CDR2 YYREEE (reference sequence). The CDR3 totals 17 residues. J was trimmed by 1 base and V by 2 bases; bases with no gene match: 8. CDR3 nucleotide sequence: TGTGCCAGCAGCTTATTCCGTAAGCGGGGGAACACCGGGGAGCTGTTTTTT. Protein: CASSLFRKRGNTGELFF.

The chain joins TRBV6-5 to TRBJ2-7, with D possibly matching TRBD1 (6 bases). The CDR3 runs 14 residues. CDR1 and CDR2 from the germline V gene are MNHEY and SVGAGI. V was shortened by 0 bases and J by 4 bases, with 10 bases between the two germline ends. The CDR3 DNA follows: TGTGCCAGCAGTTACTCCCAGGGACATTACGAGCAGTACTTC. Its protein product is CASSYSQGHYEQYF.

This sequence joins TRBV27 and TRBJ1-1; D is perhaps TRBD1 (6 bases). Germline V gene data show CDR1 as MNHEY and CDR2 as SMNVEV (reference sequence). The CDR3 length is 13 residues. The V gene lost 3 bases and the J gene lost 4 bases, with 9 bases spanning the gap. CDR3 protein: CASSFSRGTEAFF. The CDR3 region has the DNA TGTGCCAGCAGTTTTAGCAGGGGCACTGAAGCTTTCTTT.